The 2 T cell receptor beta chains reported below all come from one sample, sequenced in a study of shared clonotypes between healthy human individuals. Produced via immunoSEQ multiplex PCR; TCRdb's table is partial and in-frame only. The table records 400,000 to 600,000 clones, roughly three quarters of them present only once. Sequencing was performed on PBMCs. Source of these receptors: a middle-aged woman in good health. Some clones in this sample may be carry-over from other donors' samples.

The chain uses TRBV19 and TRBJ2-2; D unclear. CDR3 length: 12 residues. CDR1 is LNHDA, CDR2 SQIVND, per germline (reference sequence). Trimming removed 4 bases from V and 1 base from J, with 1 base in between. The CDR3, as DNA: TGTGCCAGTAGTAAGAACACCGGGGAGCTGTTTTTT. Its protein is CASSKNTGELFF. Based on the CDR3 plus reference TRBV19 and TRBJ2-2, the full variable domain is DGGITQSPKYLFRKEGQNVTLSCEQNLNHDAMYWYRQDPGQGLRLIYYSQIVNDFQKGDIAEGYSVSREKKESFPLTVTSAQKNPTAFYLCASSKNTGELFFGEGSRLTVL.

The V gene is TRBV7-9, the J gene TRBJ2-7; 9 bases match TRBD1. Trimming removed 3 bases from V and 5 bases from J; junction bases left unmatched: 2. The CDR3 is 13 amino acids. Looked up from germline, CDR1 is SEHNR and CDR2 is FQNEAQ (reference sequence). CDR3 in DNA: TGTGCCAGCAGCTTGGACAGGGGCCACGAGCAGTACTTC. Amino acids: CASSLDRGHEQYF.